This T cell receptor (beta chain) was documented in a study of beta chain features in type 1 diabetes. V lost 8 bases, J lost 7 bases, and 9 bases stayed unmatched. This CDR3 comprises 14 residues. From germline, CDR1 is MDHEN and CDR2 SYDVKM. What was sequenced were expressed TCRB transcripts, since all of the isolated RNA had been reverse transcribed. The repertoire was sequenced with immunoSEQ multiplex PCR; TCRdb's copy has only in-frame clones and lacks some. The table records 140,000 to 150,000 clones, 8.5% to 12% of them present only once. This clone turned up a few times. Cell sorting via CD45RO/CCR7/CD25/CD127/CD95/CD27 was performed to obtain CD4+ naive, central memory, regulatory and stem cell-like memory cells.

The TCR originated in a man in his late teens or twenties in good health. Sequenced material: naive CD4+ T cells from blood. The chain combines TRBV28 with TRBJ2-1; 9 bases fit TRBD2. CDR3 nucleotides: TGTGCCAGCGGTCTGCTAGCGGGGATTAATGAGCAGTTCTTC. It specifies CASGLLAGINEQFF. The full variable domain, in which reference TRBV28 and TRBJ2-1 provide the parts outside the CDR3, is DVKVTQSSRYLVKRTGEKVFLECVQDMDHENMFWYRQDPGLGLRLIYFSYDVKMKEKGDIPEGYSVSREKKERFSLILESASTNQTSMYLCASGLLAGINEQFFGPGTRLTVL.